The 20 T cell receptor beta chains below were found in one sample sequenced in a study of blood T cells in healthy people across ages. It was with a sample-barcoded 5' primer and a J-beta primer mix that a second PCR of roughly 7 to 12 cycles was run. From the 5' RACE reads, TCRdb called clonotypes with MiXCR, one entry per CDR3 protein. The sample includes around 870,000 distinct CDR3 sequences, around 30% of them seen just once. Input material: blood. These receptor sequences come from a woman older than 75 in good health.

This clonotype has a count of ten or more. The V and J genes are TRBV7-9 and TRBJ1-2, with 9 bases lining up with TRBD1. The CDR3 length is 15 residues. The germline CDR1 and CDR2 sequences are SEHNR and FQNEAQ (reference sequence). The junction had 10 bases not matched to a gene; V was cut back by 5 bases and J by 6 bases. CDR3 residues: CASSSNRDREHGYTF. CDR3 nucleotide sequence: TGTGCCAGCAGCAGCAACCGGGACAGGGAGCATGGCTACACCTTC.

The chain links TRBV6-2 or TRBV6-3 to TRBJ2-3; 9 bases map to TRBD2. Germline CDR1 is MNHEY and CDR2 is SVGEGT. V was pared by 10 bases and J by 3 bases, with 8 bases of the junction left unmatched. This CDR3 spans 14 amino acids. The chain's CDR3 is CATAQAGGTDTQYF. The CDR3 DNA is TGTGCCACCGCACAAGCGGGGGGTACAGATACGCAGTATTTT.

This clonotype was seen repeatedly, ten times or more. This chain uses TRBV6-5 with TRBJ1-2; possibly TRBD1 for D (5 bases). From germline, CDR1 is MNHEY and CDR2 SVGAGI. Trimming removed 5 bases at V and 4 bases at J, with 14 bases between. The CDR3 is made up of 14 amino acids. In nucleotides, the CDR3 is TGTGCCAGCAGTGAACGGGGACGGGGCTATGGCTACACCTTC. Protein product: CASSERGRGYGYTF.

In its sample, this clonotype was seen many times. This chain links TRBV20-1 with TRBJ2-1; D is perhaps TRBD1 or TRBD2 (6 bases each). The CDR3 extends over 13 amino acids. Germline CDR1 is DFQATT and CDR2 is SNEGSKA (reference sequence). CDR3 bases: TGCAGCCTAGGGGGGCCCCTCTACAATGAGCAGTTCTTC. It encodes CSLGGPLYNEQFF.

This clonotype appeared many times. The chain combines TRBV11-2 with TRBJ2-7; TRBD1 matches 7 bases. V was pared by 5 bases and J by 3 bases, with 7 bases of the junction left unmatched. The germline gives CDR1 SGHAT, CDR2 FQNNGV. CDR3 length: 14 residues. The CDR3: CASSQGVSGYEQYF. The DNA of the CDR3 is TGTGCCAGCAGCCAGGGGGTTTCGGGCTACGAGCAGTACTTC.

In DNA form, the CDR3 reads TGCGCCAGCAGCTTGGAAGTTAGCGGGATAGGGGATACGCAGTATTTT. Residues: CASSLEVSGIGDTQYF. This sequence joins TRBV5-1 and TRBJ2-3; the match to TRBD2 covers 8 bases. V trimming: 0 bases; J trimming: 6 bases; junction bases outside the gene matches: 9. CDR1 SGHRS and CDR2 YFSETQ come from the germline V gene. CDR3 size: 16 residues.

In DNA form, the CDR3 reads TGCAGTGCTAGAGATTTACTAGGTAGGAATGAGCAGTACTTC. Its translation is CSARDLLGRNEQYF. This chain uses TRBV20-1 with TRBJ2-7, with D possibly being TRBD2 (5 bases). Germline CDR1 is DFQATT and CDR2 is SNEGSKA (reference sequence). The length of the CDR3 is 14 residues. With 0 bases removed from V and 7 bases from J, the gap between germline ends came to 16 bases.

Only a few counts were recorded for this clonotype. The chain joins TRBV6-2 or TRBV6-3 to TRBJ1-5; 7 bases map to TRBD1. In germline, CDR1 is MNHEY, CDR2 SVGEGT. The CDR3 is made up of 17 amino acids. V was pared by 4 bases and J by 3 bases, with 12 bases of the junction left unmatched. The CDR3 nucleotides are TGTGCCAGCAGTTCATATAGTCAGGGGGTATTCAATCAGCCCCAGCATTTT. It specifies CASSSYSQGVFNQPQHF.

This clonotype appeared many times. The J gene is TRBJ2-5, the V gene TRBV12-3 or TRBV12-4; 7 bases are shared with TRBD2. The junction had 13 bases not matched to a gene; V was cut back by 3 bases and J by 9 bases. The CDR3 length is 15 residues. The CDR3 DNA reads TGTGCCAGCAGTTTGGGGCGGGGAGGGTTAGCGGCCCAGTACTTC. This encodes CASSLGRGGLAAQYF.

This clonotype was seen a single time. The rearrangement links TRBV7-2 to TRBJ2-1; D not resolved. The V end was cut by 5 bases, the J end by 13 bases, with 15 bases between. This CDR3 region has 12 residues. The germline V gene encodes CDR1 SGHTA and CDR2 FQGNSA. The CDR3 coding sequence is TGTGCCAGCAGCCCACAAGGGAAGGGCCAGTTCTTC. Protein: CASSPQGKGQFF.

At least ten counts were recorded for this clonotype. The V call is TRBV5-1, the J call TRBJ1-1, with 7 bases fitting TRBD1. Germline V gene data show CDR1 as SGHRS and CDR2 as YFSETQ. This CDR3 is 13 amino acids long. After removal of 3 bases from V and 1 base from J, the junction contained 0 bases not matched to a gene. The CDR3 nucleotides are TGCGCCAGCAGCTGGGACAGGAACACTGAAGCTTTCTTT. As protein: CASSWDRNTEAFF.

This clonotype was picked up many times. The CDR3 nucleotides read TGCGCCAGCAGCTTGGGAGAACCAGCGGGGGGCCACTCCTACGAGCAGTACTTC. Translated, it gives CASSLGEPAGGHSYEQYF. The chain carries TRBV5-1 and TRBJ2-7; TRBD2 matches 9 bases. In germline, CDR1 is SGHRS, CDR2 YFSETQ. V was pared by 0 bases and J by 0 bases, with 10 bases of the junction left unmatched. This CDR3 comprises 18 residues.

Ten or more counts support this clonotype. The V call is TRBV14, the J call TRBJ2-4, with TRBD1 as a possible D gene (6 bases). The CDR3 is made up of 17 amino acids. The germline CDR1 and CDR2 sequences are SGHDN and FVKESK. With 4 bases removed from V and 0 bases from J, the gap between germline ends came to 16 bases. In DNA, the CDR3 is TGTGCCAGCAGCCCCGCCGGACAGCCAAGAGCCAAAAACATTCAGTACTTC. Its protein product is CASSPAGQPRAKNIQYF.

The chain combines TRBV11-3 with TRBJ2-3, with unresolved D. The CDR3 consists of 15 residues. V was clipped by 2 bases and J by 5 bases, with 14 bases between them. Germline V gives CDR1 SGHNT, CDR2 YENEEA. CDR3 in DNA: TGTGCCAGCAGCTTAATATACGCCCGGATAGATACGCAGTATTTT. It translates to CASSLIYARIDTQYF.

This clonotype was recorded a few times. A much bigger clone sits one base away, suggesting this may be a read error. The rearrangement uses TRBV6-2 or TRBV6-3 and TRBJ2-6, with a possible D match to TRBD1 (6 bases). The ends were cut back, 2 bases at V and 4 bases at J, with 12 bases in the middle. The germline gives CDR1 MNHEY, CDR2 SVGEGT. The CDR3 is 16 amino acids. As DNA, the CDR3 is TGTGCCAGCAGTTACGCGACAGGCTACGGGGCCAACGTCCTGACTTTC. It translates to CASSYATGYGANVLTF.

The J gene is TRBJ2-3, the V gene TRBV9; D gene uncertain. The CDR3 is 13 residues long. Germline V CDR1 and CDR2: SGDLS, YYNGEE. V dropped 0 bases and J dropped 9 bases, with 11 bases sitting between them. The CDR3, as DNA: TGTGCCAGCAGCGTAGCGAGCTGTCGGACGCAGTATTTT. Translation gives CASSVASCRTQYF.

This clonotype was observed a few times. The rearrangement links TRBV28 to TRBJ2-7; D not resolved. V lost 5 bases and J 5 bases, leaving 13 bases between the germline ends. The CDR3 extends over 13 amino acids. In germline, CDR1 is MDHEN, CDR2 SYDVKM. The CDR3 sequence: CASSTAHWDEQYF. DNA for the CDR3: TGTGCCAGCAGTACCGCCCACTGGGACGAGCAGTACTTC.

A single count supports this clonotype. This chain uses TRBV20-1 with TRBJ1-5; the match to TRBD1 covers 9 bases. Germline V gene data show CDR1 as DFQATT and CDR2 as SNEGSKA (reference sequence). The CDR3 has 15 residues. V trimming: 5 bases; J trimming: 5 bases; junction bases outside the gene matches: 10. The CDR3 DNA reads TGCAGTGCTCGTACAGGGGGCCTTCAAGATCAGCCCCAGCATTTT. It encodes CSARTGGLQDQPQHF.

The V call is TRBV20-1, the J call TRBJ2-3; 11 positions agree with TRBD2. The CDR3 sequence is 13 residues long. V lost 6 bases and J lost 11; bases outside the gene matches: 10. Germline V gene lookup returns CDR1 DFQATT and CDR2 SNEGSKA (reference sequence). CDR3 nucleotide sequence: TGCAGTGCAATGACTAGCGGGGCTGTCGGGCAGTATTTT. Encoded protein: CSAMTSGAVGQYF.

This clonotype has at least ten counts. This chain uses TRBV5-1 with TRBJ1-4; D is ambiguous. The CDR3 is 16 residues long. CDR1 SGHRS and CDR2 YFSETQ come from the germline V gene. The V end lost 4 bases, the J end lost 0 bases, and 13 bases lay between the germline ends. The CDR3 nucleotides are TGCGCCAGCAGCAGATGGACGGCGACAACTAATGAAAAACTGTTTTTT. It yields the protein CASSRWTATTNEKLFF.